Listed below are T cell receptor beta chains from one sample, sequenced in a study of vaccination effects on CD4 cells after COVID-19. Assay used: immunoSEQ multiplex PCR; TCRdb lists only in-frame clones, some missing. The repertoire consists of more than 40,000 clones, with about 76% occurring once and the leading ten covering around 15%. These TCRs are of unknown antigen specificity. Specimen: CD4+ T cells from PBMCs cultured with HCoV-OC43 spike peptides, collected after COVID-19 vaccination. These receptors all come from a human donor who received a COVID-19 vaccine. CDR3s include the opening cysteine and the closing phenylalanine or tryptophan. A D gene is named only where the DNA matches it firmly.

D gene,V gene,J gene,CDR3 protein
-,TRBV3-1/TRBV3-2,TRBJ1-1,CASSPIFPPDTEAFF
TRBD1,TRBV6-6,TRBJ1-4,CASSYGTGGEKLFF
TRBD2,TRBV6-2/TRBV6-3,TRBJ2-4,CASSFSIRGGRDIAKNIQYF
TRBD2,TRBV4-2,TRBJ2-1,CASSRTIRTSGYNEQFF
-,TRBV6-5,TRBJ2-1,CASRGGLSYNEQFF
-,TRBV10-3,TRBJ1-6,CAIKGQGNSPLHF
-,TRBV4-1,TRBJ1-5,CASSQDTYRSNQPQHF
TRBD2,TRBV10-3,TRBJ2-1,CAIHGTSGDNEQFF
-,TRBV7-9,TRBJ1-2,CASSYSGYGYTF
TRBD1,TRBV7-2,TRBJ2-7,CASSLGAGGGYEQYF
-,TRBV5-1,TRBJ2-6,CASRDSAGANVLTF
TRBD2,TRBV6-6,TRBJ2-1,CASNSGSGREYNEQFF
-,TRBV5-1,TRBJ1-3,CASSSESLGNTIYF
-,TRBV12-3/TRBV12-4,TRBJ1-1,CAIQGSEAFF
-,TRBV27,TRBJ1-6,CASSLERSYNSPLHF
TRBD2,TRBV6-5,TRBJ2-7,CASSSPGTSGYEQYF
-,TRBV5-8,TRBJ1-1,CASSLEPGNKEAFF
-,TRBV5-1,TRBJ2-1,CASSLGQTYNEQFF
TRBD2,TRBV7-2,TRBJ2-5,CASSLVLSGGDQETQYF
TRBD2,TRBV30,TRBJ2-3,CAWSVLAGGDTQYF
-,TRBV11-2,TRBJ2-7,CASSLDRAGGDEQYF
TRBD2,TRBV7-9,TRBJ2-7,CASSLAGGSGPGYEQYF
-,TRBV5-1,TRBJ2-6,CASSLEPPDSGANVLTF